These 30 T cell receptor beta chains were all obtained from the same sample, sequenced in a study of blood T cell repertoires in COVID-19. TCRdb's table, derived via immunoSEQ multiplex PCR, lists solely in-frame clones and lacks some. The data show about 210,000 clones, with about 88% seen just once and around 1.6% held by the top ten. Specimen: peripheral blood. These receptors originate from a man between 65 and 85 years old with acute or convalescent COVID-19.

The chain recombines TRBV21-1 with TRBJ1-1; the table's D call of TRBD1 was not tested on the DNA. TRBV21-1 is noted as a pseudogene. CDR3 length equals 17 residues. This chain's CDR3 is CASSKERDRGLVTEAFF. The CDR3 DNA sequence: TGTGCCAGCAGCAAAGAAAGGGACAGGGGGCTGGTTACTGAAGCTTTCTTT.

This clone came up a few times. J is TRBJ2-5 and V is TRBV27, with 7 bases fitting TRBD1. After removal of 4 bases from V and 7 bases from J, the junction contained 9 bases not matched to a gene. The CDR3 is made up of 14 amino acids. Germline CDR1 and CDR2: MNHEY and SMNVEV (reference sequence). The CDR3 region is CASSWTGGLGTQYF. As DNA, the CDR3 is TGTGCCAGCAGTTGGACAGGTGGCCTGGGGACCCAGTACTTC.

The CDR3 sequence: CASSPRTGANGYTF. CDR3 nucleotides: TGTGCCAGCAGCCCCAGGACAGGGGCTAATGGCTACACCTTC. The chain carries TRBV7-2 and TRBJ1-2, with TRBD1 matching over 9 bases. Looked up from germline, CDR1 is SGHTA and CDR2 is FQGNSA. The CDR3 covers 14 residues. Germline trimming cut 5 bases from V and 6 bases from J; bases unmatched to any gene: 7.

The V gene is TRBV15, the J gene TRBJ2-1; a possible D gene is TRBD1 (5 bases). The CDR3 has 13 residues. Germline values: CDR1 LNHNV, CDR2 YYDKDF (reference sequence). Trimming removed 0 bases at V and 7 bases at J, with 7 bases between. Written as DNA, the CDR3 is TGTGCCACCAGCAGAGATGCAGGGAATGAGCAGTTCTTC. Encoded protein: CATSRDAGNEQFF.

The V gene is TRBV6-5, the J gene TRBJ1-3; unclear D gene. Trimming removed 11 bases at V and 0 bases at J, with 17 bases between. The CDR3 consists of 15 residues. Germline loops: CDR1 MNHEY, CDR2 SVGAGI. This chain's CDR3 is CAGRQQASSGNTIYF. The DNA for the CDR3 is TGTGCCGGCCGCCAGCAGGCCAGCTCTGGAAACACCATATATTTT.

The CDR3 DNA reads as TGTGCCAGTTCGGCTAGCCTCTACAATGAGCAGTTCTTC. Translated, it gives CASSASLYNEQFF. The V and J genes are TRBV19 and TRBJ2-1, with D possibly TRBD2 on 5 matching bases. The CDR3 is made up of 13 amino acids. V dropped 8 bases and J dropped 3 bases, with 11 bases sitting between them. The germline V gene has CDR1 LNHDA and CDR2 SQIVND (reference sequence).

The chain recombines TRBV19 with TRBJ2-3, with TRBD2 matching 9 bases. J gave up 0 bases and V 0 bases, and 10 bases lay outside the gene matches. The CDR3 spans 19 residues. Germline V gene data show CDR1 as LNHDA and CDR2 as SQIVND (reference sequence). The CDR3 DNA sequence: TGTGCCAGTAGTATAGATCGGGCTAGCGGGGACCCTAGCACAGATACGCAGTATTTT. Amino acid sequence: CASSIDRASGDPSTDTQYF.

The V call is TRBV19, the J call TRBJ1-5; 8 bases map to TRBD1. The ends lost 5 bases at V and 6 bases at J; junction bases unmatched: 15. CDR3 length: 17 amino acids. Germline assignment: CDR1 LNHDA and CDR2 SQIVND (reference sequence). CDR3 DNA sequence: TGTGCCAGTAGTTCAAATTCAGGGGGCTTATGGGGTCAGCCCCAGCATTTT. Amino acid sequence: CASSSNSGGLWGQPQHF.

The genes are TRBV6-5 and TRBJ1-2, with D possibly matching TRBD1 (6 bases). The CDR3 is 12 residues long. Germline V gene sequence: CDR1 MNHEY, CDR2 SVGAGI. V was trimmed by 6 bases and J by 3 bases, leaving 8 bases between them. CDR3 sequence reads: CASRQGDYGYTF. The CDR3, as DNA: TGTGCCAGCAGACAGGGAGACTATGGCTACACCTTC.

The chain couples TRBV27 to TRBJ1-2, with D perhaps TRBD1 (6 bases). The CDR3 covers 16 residues. Germline values: CDR1 MNHEY, CDR2 SMNVEV (reference sequence). The V and J ends lost 4 bases and 2 bases respectively, with 17 bases between them. The CDR3 DNA reads TGTGCCAGCAGTTCTTTGCCACAGGGAGGGAACTATGGCTACACCTTC. This sequence encodes CASSSLPQGGNYGYTF.

V is TRBV7-3 and J is TRBJ2-1; 13 nucleotides agree with TRBD2. V shed 5 bases, J shed 0 bases, and the junction held 13 bases outside the gene matches. CDR1 and CDR2 (germline): SGHTA, FQGTGA. The CDR3 spans 20 residues. CDR3 sequence reads: CASSPQPGLAGMSSYNEQFF. CDR3 nucleotide sequence: TGTGCCAGCAGCCCTCAACCGGGACTAGCGGGGATGAGCTCCTACAATGAGCAGTTCTTC.

This rearrangement joins TRBV12-5 to TRBJ2-1, with 7 bases lining up with TRBD1. The CDR3 consists of 20 residues. Germline lookup yields CDR1 LGHNT and CDR2 FRNRAP. V gave up 0 bases and J gave up 1 base; unmatched junction bases: 15. The CDR3 is CASGLVVWAGDSYSYNEQFF. CDR3 DNA sequence: TGTGCTAGTGGTTTGGTCGTGTGGGCCGGGGACAGCTATTCCTACAATGAGCAGTTCTTC.

The gene calls are TRBV28 and TRBJ1-2, with TRBD1 matching over 7 bases. CDR1 and CDR2 from the germline V gene are MDHEN and SYDVKM. The V segment lost 6 bases and the J segment 1 base; nucleotides outside the gene matches: 17. The CDR3 loop spans 18 amino acids. This CDR3 is CASSTVANYRGYNYGYTF. The CDR3 DNA follows: TGTGCCAGCAGCACTGTCGCTAATTACAGGGGTTATAACTATGGCTACACCTTC.

The chain joins TRBV29-1 to TRBJ1-2, with D perhaps matching TRBD1 (5 bases). Germline CDR1 and CDR2: SQVTM and ANQGSEA. CDR3 length equals 12 residues. V lost 6 bases to trimming and J lost 6 bases, with 14 bases between them. CDR3 sequence (DNA): TGCAGCGTCATGACAGTGATGGATGGCTACACCTTC. Translating gives CSVMTVMDGYTF.

V is TRBV28 and J is TRBJ1-1; a possible D gene is TRBD1 (5 bases). V dropped 2 bases and J dropped 4 bases, with 14 bases sitting between them. Germline CDR1 MDHEN, CDR2 SYDVKM. This CDR3 has 15 residues. CDR3 sequence (DNA): TGTGCCAGCAGTTTAGGCGGGGGTTTCGGCACTGAAGCTTTCTTT. The encoded protein is CASSLGGGFGTEAFF.

The rearrangement uses TRBV28 and TRBJ1-6; no definite D call. Germline V gene sequence: CDR1 MDHEN, CDR2 SYDVKM. This CDR3 is 12 amino acids long. Trimming cost V 2 bases and J 8 bases, with 4 bases left between them. The CDR3 DNA follows: TGTGCCAGCAGTTTACAGGATTCACCCCTCCACTTT. Translation gives CASSLQDSPLHF.

The chain has TRBV6-2 or TRBV6-3 and TRBJ2-5; possible D gene TRBD1, 6 bases. This CDR3 comprises 16 residues. V was trimmed by 2 bases and J by 2 bases, leaving 15 bases between them. In germline, CDR1 is MNHEY, CDR2 SVGEGT. The CDR3 DNA follows: TGTGCCAGCAGTTACCCAGGGACACGTTCGCAAGAGACCCAGTACTTC. Its translation: CASSYPGTRSQETQYF.

This clone has more than one count but fewer than ten. Other DNA sequences in this sample translate to the same CDR3. The V and J genes are TRBV11-3 and TRBJ2-1, with 10 bases matching TRBD1. The CDR3 has 15 amino acids. The germline gives CDR1 SGHNT, CDR2 YENEEA. The V gene end was trimmed by 5 bases and the J gene end by 2 bases; junction bases not matched to a gene: 3. CDR3 DNA sequence: TGTGCCAGCAGCCTCGACAGGGGGCCCTACAATGAGCAGTTCTTC. Translated: CASSLDRGPYNEQFF.

This chain connects TRBV27 to TRBJ1-2; 9 positions agree with TRBD1. Germline V gives CDR1 MNHEY, CDR2 SMNVEV (reference sequence). Germline trimming cut 5 bases from V and 8 bases from J; bases unmatched to any gene: 3. This CDR3 region has 12 residues. In DNA, the CDR3 is TGTGCCAGCAGTGGGGACAGGGTAGGCTACACCTTC. Amino acid sequence: CASSGDRVGYTF.

The V gene is TRBV5-1, the J gene TRBJ2-7; tentative D call: TRBD2 (6 bases). From germline, CDR1 is SGHRS and CDR2 YFSETQ. This CDR3 region has 14 residues. V lost 4 bases and J lost 7, with 18 bases in between. CDR3 nucleotide sequence: TGCGCCAGCAGCCTCTTGTTGATTGGGGGGGAGCAGTACTTC. Its translation is CASSLLLIGGEQYF.

The rearrangement links TRBV5-1 to TRBJ2-2; 7 bases match TRBD1. The CDR3 has 15 amino acids. Germline-derived CDR1 and CDR2 are SGHRS and YFSETQ. After removal of 2 bases from V and 1 base from J, the junction contained 2 bases not matched to a gene. CDR3 in amino acids: CASSFGDRNTGELFF. For the CDR3, the DNA is TGCGCCAGCAGCTTTGGGGACAGGAACACCGGGGAGCTGTTTTTT.

This chain uses TRBV6-2 or TRBV6-3 with TRBJ2-1, with 9 bases lining up with TRBD2. Germline CDR1 MNHEY, CDR2 SVGEGT. The V gene end was trimmed by 2 bases and the J gene end by 6 bases; junction bases not matched to a gene: 11. The CDR3 has 17 residues. CDR3 sequence: CASSYGVIAGATNEQFF. The CDR3 DNA is TGTGCCAGCAGTTACGGGGTAATAGCGGGAGCAACCAATGAGCAGTTCTTC.

This clone was counted a single time. The chain combines TRBV10-3 with TRBJ2-7, with TRBD1 as a possible D gene (5 bases). The CDR3 consists of 14 residues. The ends were cut back, 2 bases at V and 2 bases at J, with 10 bases in the middle. In germline, CDR1 is ENHRY, CDR2 SYGVKD. The CDR3 DNA is TGTGCCATCAGTGAGATGACAGACACCTACGAGCAGTACTTC. The encoded protein is CAISEMTDTYEQYF.

The rearrangement links TRBV19 to TRBJ1-3; 7 nucleotides match TRBD1. The CDR3 runs to 16 residues. Germline CDR1 and CDR2: LNHDA and SQIVND (reference sequence). V was clipped by 7 bases and J by 6 bases; unmatched bases: 15. DNA for the CDR3: TGTGCCAGTACCACGACGGGGACAGACGTTAAAAACACCATATATTTT. This encodes CASTTTGTDVKNTIYF.

The V call is TRBV11-2, the J call TRBJ1-6; tentatively, D is TRBD1 (5 bases). Germline V CDR1 and CDR2: SGHAT, FQNNGV. V lost 2 bases and J lost 7, with 6 bases in between. The CDR3 sequence is 13 residues long. CDR3 protein: CASSLSGNSPLHF. CDR3 DNA: TGTGCCAGCAGCTTATCAGGGAATTCACCCCTCCACTTT.

In this sample, this clone turned up once. This CDR3 reads CASSQLLGGSEQYF. For the CDR3, the DNA is TGTGCCAGCAGCCAATTACTGGGAGGAAGCGAGCAGTACTTC. The genes are TRBV14 and TRBJ2-7; a weak D match, TRBD2 (6 bases). The CDR3 totals 14 residues. CDR1 is SGHDN, CDR2 FVKESK, per germline. Trimming took 2 bases from V and 6 from J, leaving 14 bases between them.

The rearrangement links TRBV7-2 to TRBJ2-5; 7 positions match TRBD1. V was clipped by 0 bases and J by 6 bases; unmatched bases: 1. The CDR3 loop spans 13 amino acids. The germline CDR1 and CDR2 sequences are SGHTA and FQGNSA. CDR3 in DNA: TGTGCCAGCAGCTTAGCTAGGGGGCAGACCCAGTACTTC. Its translation: CASSLARGQTQYF.

This clone occurred a few times. V usage is TRBV7-3 and J usage is TRBJ1-1; D gene uncertain. Germline V gives CDR1 SGHTA, CDR2 FQGTGA. There are 17 residues in the CDR3. V was pared by 0 bases and J by 1 base, with 15 bases between. The CDR3 here is CASSLTSRAGKNTEAFF. The CDR3 DNA follows: TGTGCCAGCAGCTTAACTTCACGAGCAGGAAAGAACACTGAAGCTTTCTTT.

The gene calls are TRBV25-1 and TRBJ2-7, with D perhaps TRBD2 (5 bases). Germline V gene sequence: CDR1 MGHDK, CDR2 SYGVNS. The CDR3 spans 12 residues. V was cut by 5 bases and J by 2 bases, with 7 bases left in between. CDR3 nucleotides: TGTGCCAGCAGTAGCGGACCCTACGAGCAGTACTTC. Protein product: CASSSGPYEQYF.

This chain connects TRBV4-1 to TRBJ2-3; 9 nucleotides align to TRBD2. Germline lookup yields CDR1 MGHRA and CDR2 YSYEKL. V shed 5 bases and J 2 bases; nucleotides not matched to a gene: 8. The CDR3 consists of 16 residues. CDR3 DNA: TGCGCCAGCAGCAAACGGCTAGCGGGGTTCACAGATACGCAGTATTTT. Translated, it gives CASSKRLAGFTDTQYF.